Listed below are T cell receptor beta chains from one sample, sequenced in a study of PD-L1 blockade in urothelial cancer. Data came from immunoSEQ multiplex PCR; TCRdb stores just in-frame clones and leaves some out. The data contain about 90,000 clones, 83% of them seen just once; the ten biggest clones take up approximately 8.4%. Sample: PBMCs, taken around atezolizumab (anti-PD-L1) treatment. The origin of the receptors is a man in his sixties or seventies with urothelial cancer. The CDR3 runs from the conserved cysteine through the conserved F or W. A D gene is named only where the DNA matches it firmly. A row's size may be missing; if present it is once, few, many or a size class.

j_call	clone_size	d_call	v_call	cdr3_nt	cdr3_aa
TRBJ2-7	.	TRBD2	TRBV6-6	TGTGCCAGCAGTATGACTAGCGGGGCTTCATTCAAGCAGTACTTC	CASSMTSGASFKQYF
TRBJ2-7	.	TRBD2	TRBV7-6	TGTGCCAGCAGCTTAGGCAGCGGGGAGCGGTATGAGCAGTACTTC	CASSLGSGERYEQYF
TRBJ2-7	.	.	TRBV9	TGTGCCAGCAGCGGCGTCCCGGAGGTAGGCTACGAGCAGTACTTC	CASSGVPEVGYEQYF
TRBJ1-2	.	.	TRBV15	TGTGCCACCAGCAGAGACCCAGGGATTAAGGGCTACACCTTC	CATSRDPGIKGYTF
TRBJ2-2	.	TRBD1	TRBV15	TGTGCCACCAGCAGATCGGACAGGGACACCGGGGAGCTGTTTTTT	CATSRSDRDTGELFF
TRBJ1-2	.	TRBD1	TRBV29-1	TGCAGCTCTCAGGGGGCGAACCGTGGCTACACCTTC	CSSQGANRGYTF
TRBJ1-1	.	TRBD1	TRBV7-2	TGTGCCAGCAGGCCCGGGACAGACGACACTGAAGCTTTCTTT	CASRPGTDDTEAFF
TRBJ1-2	.	TRBD1	TRBV7-2	TGTGCCAGCAGCTTAGCGGGACAGCCAAACTATGGCTACACCTTC	CASSLAGQPNYGYTF
TRBJ2-1	few	TRBD2	TRBV7-3	TGTGCCAGCAGCTCACAGACTAGCGGGAGGGATGAGCAGTTCTTC	CASSSQTSGRDEQFF
TRBJ1-5	once	TRBD1	TRBV4-3	TGCGCCAGCAGCCGGGACAGGGGTCAGCCCCAGCATTTT	CASSRDRGQPQHF
TRBJ2-2	.	TRBD1	TRBV7-2	TGTGCCAGCATCACCGGGACAGGGAACACCGGGGAGCTGTTTTTT	CASITGTGNTGELFF
TRBJ2-6	.	.	TRBV27	TGTGCCAGCAGTTCCAGGATCTCTGGGGCCAACGTCCTGACTTTC	CASSSRISGANVLTF
TRBJ2-7	.	.	TRBV6-1	TGTGCCAGCAGTGAAGGGGCCCACGAGGAGCAGTACTTC	CASSEGAHEEQYF
TRBJ2-1	.	TRBD1	TRBV18	TGTGCCCTGAACCCGGGACAGGGATGGGGCAATGAGCAGTTCTTC	CALNPGQGWGNEQFF
TRBJ2-7	.	TRBD2	TRBV11-2	TGTGCCAGCAGCCGTACTAGCGGGGGCTACGAGCAGTACTTC	CASSRTSGGYEQYF
TRBJ2-7	.	.	TRBV15	TGTGCCACCAGCAGAGATCTAGTGGGAGCGAACGAGCAGTACTTC	CATSRDLVGANEQYF
TRBJ2-3	.	TRBD1	TRBV9	TGTGCCAGCAGCGCGGGACAGGCCACAGATTCGCAGTATTTT	CASSAGQATDSQYF
TRBJ1-3	.	.	TRBV7-3	TGTGCCAGCAGCCCCAACACCGGGGACACCATATATTTT	CASSPNTGDTIYF
TRBJ2-2	.	.	TRBV10-1	TGCGCCAGCAGTGAGGGGCCAGTTACGGAGCTGTTTTTT	CASSEGPVTELFF
TRBJ2-7	.	.	TRBV5-4	TGTGCCAGCAGCTTGGGCCAGGGTGGGAGGACCGAGCAGTACTTC	CASSLGQGGRTEQYF
TRBJ2-3	.	TRBD2	TRBV11-1	TGTGCCAGCAGCTTAGGCAGCGGGGGAGCGCAGTATTTT	CASSLGSGGAQYF
TRBJ2-5	.	TRBD1	TRBV2	TGTGCCAGCGTCTCCGGGACAGGCCAAGAGACCCAGTACTTC	CASVSGTGQETQYF
TRBJ1-3	large	.	TRBV7-9	TGTGCCATATCAGTCCAGGGAGGGTACACCATATATTTT	CAISVQGGYTIYF
TRBJ2-2	once	TRBD1	TRBV6-4	TGTGCCAGCAGTATCTCACAGGGGACCGGGGAGCTGTTTTTT	CASSISQGTGELFF
TRBJ1-2	.	.	TRBV7-9	TGTGCCAGCAGCCCCCTAGCCGGGACTGAGGGAAACTATGGCTACACCTTC	CASSPLAGTEGNYGYTF
TRBJ2-3	.	TRBD2	TRBV7-8	TGTGCCAGCAGCTTAGCGCAGGCTAGCGGGACAGATACGCAGTATTTT	CASSLAQASGTDTQYF
TRBJ2-1	.	TRBD2	TRBV7-2	TGTGCCAGCAGCCCTAGCGGAACCCTAAATGAGCAGTTCTTC	CASSPSGTLNEQFF
TRBJ2-3	.	TRBD1	TRBV27	TGTGCCAGCAGTCGGACAGGGGCAGAAGATACGCAGTATTTT	CASSRTGAEDTQYF
TRBJ2-7	.	TRBD1	TRBV11-3	TGTGCCAGCAGCCGACCCGGGACAGCAACCTACGAGCAGTACTTC	CASSRPGTATYEQYF
TRBJ2-1	.	TRBD2	TRBV5-5	TGTGCCAGCAGCAAGGGGACTAGCTCCTACAATGAGCAGTTCTTC	CASSKGTSSYNEQFF
TRBJ2-5	.	TRBD2	TRBV9	TGTGCCAGCAGCGAGACTAGCGGGGGGGCGGGGGAGACCCAGTACTTC	CASSETSGGAGETQYF
TRBJ1-2	.	TRBD1	TRBV2	TGTGCCAGCAGTGGACAGGGAAACTATGGCTACACCTTC	CASSGQGNYGYTF
TRBJ2-5	.	TRBD2	TRBV7-6	TGTGCCAGCAGCTCGGGACTAGCGGATCCGTACCAAGAGACCCAGTACTTC	CASSSGLADPYQETQYF
TRBJ1-5	.	.	TRBV19	TGTGCCAGTAGTATAATACAGGGTAATAGTCAGCCCCAGCATTTT	CASSIIQGNSQPQHF
TRBJ2-3	.	.	TRBV5-1	TGCGCCAGCAGCATGGGAGGAGAAGATACGCAGTATTTT	CASSMGGEDTQYF
TRBJ1-5	.	.	TRBV30	TGTGCCTGGAGGGGGGGGGTACGCGGTCAGCCCCAGCATTTT	CAWRGGVRGQPQHF
TRBJ1-1	.	.	TRBV7-9	TGTGCCAGCAGCCGACCGGGGACTGAAGCTTTCTTT	CASSRPGTEAFF
TRBJ1-2	.	TRBD1	TRBV2	TGTGCCAGCAGTGAATCCCCCGGGGACAGATATGGCTACACCTTC	CASSESPGDRYGYTF
TRBJ2-3	once	TRBD2	TRBV28	TGTGCCAGCATGTACCCTAGCGGGCGGTCGACAGATACGCAGTATTTT	CASMYPSGRSTDTQYF
TRBJ2-5	.	TRBD1	TRBV9	TGTGCCAGCAGCGCCGGGACAGGGGACGAGACCCAGTACTTC	CASSAGTGDETQYF
TRBJ1-5	.	.	TRBV11-2	TGTGCCAGCAGCTTAGGGGGCATTCCCAATCAGCCCCAGCATTTT	CASSLGGIPNQPQHF
TRBJ1-1	.	TRBD1	TRBV18	TGTGCCAGCTCACCAACGACAGGGGTTGAGAACACTGAAGCTTTCTTT	CASSPTTGVENTEAFF
TRBJ2-1	.	TRBD1	TRBV5-1	TGCGCCAGCAGCTCACAGGGGGGTGAGCAGTTCTTC	CASSSQGGEQFF
TRBJ1-4	.	.	TRBV25-1	TGTGCCAGCAGTGAGATACAGAATGAAAAACTGTTTTTT	CASSEIQNEKLFF
TRBJ2-1	.	TRBD1	TRBV7-7	TGTGCCAGCAGCTTGGACAGGGAGGACAATGAGCAGTTCTTC	CASSLDREDNEQFF
TRBJ2-2	few	TRBD1	TRBV29-1	TGCAGCGTGAAGGAGCCGGGACAGGGGGCTGGGGAGCTGTTTTTT	CSVKEPGQGAGELFF
TRBJ2-5	.	TRBD1	TRBV5-6	TGTGCCAGCAGCAGAACAGGGGGTTCTTTGGAGACCCAGTACTTC	CASSRTGGSLETQYF
TRBJ1-2	once	TRBD1	TRBV7-2	TGTGCCAGCAGCTCAGACAGGGGGGGATATGGCTACACCTTC	CASSSDRGGYGYTF
TRBJ1-2	.	TRBD1	TRBV29-1	TGCAGCGTTGAATTGGGTCAGGGGGCTGGTGGCTACACCTTC	CSVELGQGAGGYTF
TRBJ2-7	.	.	TRBV5-4	TGTGCCAGCAGCTTGGGGCAGGGCCTCTACGAGCAGTACTTC	CASSLGQGLYEQYF
TRBJ2-1	.	TRBD1	TRBV11-3	TGTGCCAGCAGCCGACGTCCCCAGGGGGTAAATGAGCAGTTCTTC	CASSRRPQGVNEQFF
TRBJ2-5	.	TRBD2	TRBV7-7	TGTGCTAGCAGCTTACTAGCGGGAGGGCGCGGAGAGACCCAGTACTTC	CASSLLAGGRGETQYF